This T cell receptor (beta chain) stems from a study of blood T cells in healthy people across ages (dated by TCRdb to 2014 to 2015). A note on the overall study: Template switching captured roughly one uniquely barcoded TCR beta cDNA molecule per two T cells in model experiments. Two additional independent replicas of 1 million unique cDNA reads from the same blood draw were analyzed for two donors (one aged 18 to 29 and one aged 80 or older). To avoid experimental bias, donors of different ages were distributed randomly across sequencing lanes. Using deep sequencing normalized with unique cDNA molecular identifiers, the study measured how TCR beta repertoire diversity changes with age. The donors were divided into four age groups: young (average around 16 years), middle-aged (about 40), aged (about 60) and long-lived (around 80).

Receptor amplification or capture employed 5' RACE. Instrument used: Illumina HiSeq 2500. A second PCR of roughly 6 to 12 cycles was run with a J-beta primer mix and a sample-barcoded 5' primer. A template-switch 5' adaptor carrying 12 random nucleotides introduced a unique molecular identifier onto each TCR beta cDNA molecule. At least 2.5 million CDR3-containing paired-end reads were obtained from each sample. First-strand cDNA synthesis was performed from all RNA using the Mint cDNA synthesis kit, with priming by a TRBC-specific oligonucleotide. All cDNA was treated with uracil-DNA glycosylase and then went through a first 18-cycle PCR with the universal primers M1SS and BC2_uni_R. Processing in the source paper ran as follows. For normalization, 1 million high-quality reads were randomly selected from each sample, with every read carrying a distinct molecular identifier. Reads with shared molecular identifiers were discarded instead of being binned into consensus sequences. CDR3 identification, clonotype clustering and error correction used MiTCR with a Q25 quality threshold and the strictest error-elimination algorithm. A nonparametric unseen species model with Euler transformation was used to estimate lower-bound total TCR beta diversity. TCRdb's own reprocessing of the public reads used fastp at Q25 and MiXCR and kept productive beta chains. CDR3 protein duplicates are merged, each entry listing the most common genes and DNA. The V and J calls here are based on TCRdb, not the publication. Within this sample are fewer than 2,000,000 distinct CDR3 sequences, with roughly 32% of them counted one time only. About 11% of the sample is held by the ten biggest clonotypes.

The roughly 42 donors, aged about 6 to 95 years, were systemically healthy Caucasian individuals from Russia. Each donor gave 9 to 10 milliliters of peripheral blood, collected into EDTA-treated Vacutainer tubes. Ficoll-Paque density-gradient centrifugation was used to isolate PBMCs, with at least 6.5 million per sample. Trizol reagent was used to extract total RNA from the PBMCs, yielding at least 5.5 micrograms per sample. Naive CD45RAhigh/CD27high T cell percentages were measured by flow cytometry on a PBMC aliquot from every donor. In this sample, this clonotype turned up once. Its cognate antigen has yet to be identified. This may be a read error, as it is one base from a much larger clone. The conserved closing phenylalanine or tryptophan is absent in this CDR3, likely reflecting a read error. Overall results and qualifications from the work: Because donor CMV infection status was unknown, age-related changes in expanded clonotypes were potentially confounded. Since profiling was done on bulk unsorted PBMCs, naive and antigen-experienced compartments could not be conclusively compared. Observed TCR beta diversity per million T cells fell roughly linearly with age, and a significant reduction was already apparent by age around 44. Total diversity estimates from one million sequenced T cells were considered lower bounds and underestimates. Observed TCR beta diversity correlated strongly with the percentage of naive T cells measured by flow cytometry. The long-lived group showed more naive CD4+ T cells, fewer expanded clones and increased TCR diversity than the aged group, suggesting age selection.

The sequence came from a woman aged 25 to 39 in good health. The sample taken for sequencing was blood.

In nucleotides, the sequence is TGTGCCAGCAGCTTAGTGGCTAGCGGGAACCCCTACGAGCAGTACTGC. Its translation reads: CASSLVASGNPYEQYC. The chain couples TRBV7-2 to TRBJ2-7, and 9 junction bases match TRBD2. Inclusive of both ends, the CDR3 amounts to 16 amino acids. Only the CDR3 DNA stays, 48 bases, in frame from base 1. Germline trimming amounts to 1 base on V and 2 bases on J, with 6 as the count of junction bases outside the gene matches. The germline V gene gives CDR1 as SGHTA and CDR2 as FQGNSA.